The present entry profiles one T cell receptor (beta chain) with its context. Its target antigen remains unknown. Base qualities are not provided; no much larger clone lies one nucleotide away. The data belong to a study of blood T cell repertoires in COVID-19 (TCRdb year 2020). Looking at the study overall: Samples covering the acute and convalescent phases of COVID-19 were provided by collaborators in the United States, Italy and Spain. The sample metadata nearly always contained a de-identified subject ID, COVID-19 status, age in years and sex. The material from the prospective study consisted of cDNA or gDNA derived from T cells, B-cell-depleted T cells, or PBMCs. The repertoires were released in a freely available public database intended as a resource for research on the immune response to SARS-CoV-2. Where HLA class I and class II types were available, the types were taken from metadata supplied by the sample provider, not from assay-based typing. Samples were obtained from the ongoing ImmuneRACE study (first 160 participants) and from 1,254 subjects provided by 6 global collaborators. Deeply sampled blood TCRbeta repertoires from subjects exposed to, actively infected with, or recovered from COVID-19 were included in the dataset.

Collaborating institutions collected whole blood in K2EDTA tubes following their own protocols. For TCRbeta analysis, collaborator samples were shipped as frozen whole blood, as isolated PBMCs, or as DNA extracted from either sample type. Study-level results and caveats: How much clinical and demographic metadata was included differed by source and by participant, and the metadata was provided uncurated.

TCRbeta CDR3 regions were amplified from genomic DNA by means of the immunoSEQ Assay, a bias-controlled multiplex PCR. The authors' analysis ran thus. Within the assay, amplification of reference gene primers was used to estimate how many nucleated cells each sample contained. To quantify the absolute abundance of each unique TCRbeta CDR3 rearrangement, sequence reads were collapsed and filtered. For each sample, productive Simpson clonality was calculated by taking the square root of Simpson's diversity index across productive rearrangements. The source is immuneACCESS, and TCRdb retained only in-frame sequences with V and J called. Part of the clones is not carried over; for the studies checked, unresolved V genes explain less than half of this, and the remainder is unexplained. The DNA was the basis for D and trimming; V, J and clone size are from that table. This sample has tens of thousands of clones in its table, and around 90% of those were observed once. The ten most abundant clones make up around 10% of the sample.

CDR1 and CDR2 (MNHEY, SMNVEV) derive from the germline V gene (reference sequence). Including cysteine and phenylalanine, the CDR3 has 14 amino acids. Only the CDR3 portion is preserved as DNA: 42 bases, with reading frame beginning at the first base. Trimmed from V: 4 bases; trimmed from J: 3 bases; junction bases lacking a gene match: 4. The source is a human donor with acute or convalescent COVID-19. The donor label of this sample is uncertain. The chain uses TRBV27 and TRBJ2-7, and 9 junctional nucleotides match TRBD1. Material for sequencing was peripheral blood. The DNA reads TGTGCCAGCAGTTCCCAGGACAGGGGCTACGAGCAGTACTTC. This translates into CASSSQDRGYEQYF.